A single sample is the source of the 10 T cell receptor beta chains below, sequenced in a study of molecular identifiers for immune sequencing clone quantification. MiXCR, run by TCRdb on the PCR reads, gives a single entry per CDR3 protein. The profile shows about 40,000 distinct CDR3 sequences, approximately 25% of them singletons. Sequences were obtained from naive CD8+ T cells from blood, with Jurkat cell RNA spiked in. Regarding subset: FACS-sorted CD8+CD4-CCR7+CD45RA+ naive T cells. Every receptor here comes from a human donor in good health. Some libraries in this study had Jurkat cell RNA spiked in.

This clonotype was detected many times. V is TRBV5-4 and J is TRBJ2-3, with 7 bases identical to TRBD2. The germline V gene encodes CDR1 SGHNT and CDR2 YYREEE (reference sequence). The V and J ends lost 9 bases and 6 bases, in that order; junction bases with no gene match: 10. This CDR3 comprises 13 residues. The CDR3 nucleotides read TGTGCCAAATCGCAAAGCGGGGTCGATACGCAGTATTTT. This codes for CAKSQSGVDTQYF.

This clonotype was seen a few times. V usage is TRBV9 and J usage is TRBJ2-5; 11 bases agree with TRBD2. J was trimmed by 7 bases and V by 2 bases; bases with no gene match: 13. From germline, CDR1 is SGDLS and CDR2 YYNGEE. The CDR3 is made up of 17 amino acids. This chain's CDR3 is CASSVRLAGGLEGTQYF. CDR3 nucleotide sequence: TGTGCCAGCAGCGTCCGGCTAGCGGGGGGTTTAGAAGGGACCCAGTACTTC.

The chain employs TRBV18 and TRBJ2-7; D perhaps matches TRBD2 (5 bases). The ends were cut back, 5 bases at V and 2 bases at J, with 13 bases in the middle. The CDR3 covers 14 residues. Germline V gene sequence: CDR1 KGHSH, CDR2 LQKENI. The CDR3 DNA sequence: TGTGCCAGCTCAGATACTAGTACCCCCTACGAGCAGTACTTC. Translation gives CASSDTSTPYEQYF. The entire variable domain, with the rest obtained from reference TRBV18 and TRBJ2-7, is as follows: NAGVMQNPRHLVRRRGQEARLRCSPMKGHSHVYWYRQLPEEGLKFMVYLQKENIIDESGMPKERFSAEFPKEGPSILRIQQVVRGDSAAYFCASSDTSTPYEQYFGPGTRLTVT.

This clonotype was seen a few times. Just one base apart from a much larger clone, this may be a read error. The chain carries TRBV4-1 and TRBJ2-1; 8 nucleotides agree with TRBD2. The CDR3 extends over 15 amino acids. Germline values: CDR1 MGHRA, CDR2 YSYEKL. V gave up 3 bases and J gave up 8 bases; unmatched junction bases: 9. The CDR3 DNA sequence: TGCGCCAGCAGCCAGGATAGCGGGACACCCGATGAGCAGTTCTTC. This encodes CASSQDSGTPDEQFF.

The sample holds many counts of this clonotype. This chain links TRBV6-2 or TRBV6-3 with TRBJ1-1, with D possibly matching TRBD1 (6 bases). The CDR3 length is 13 residues. V dropped 2 bases and J dropped 6 bases, with 10 bases sitting between them. Germline CDR1 MNHEY, CDR2 SVGEGT. For the CDR3, the DNA is TGTGCCAGCAGTTACGGGGGGCTGGCTGAAGCTTTCTTT. It encodes CASSYGGLAEAFF.

On this clonotype: One junction end does not reproduce the germline sequence, and a read error may be involved. This rearrangement joins TRBV7-9 to TRBJ2-3, with a possible D match to TRBD2 (6 bases). The CDR3 consists of 16 residues. CDR1 and CDR2 from the germline V gene are SEHNR and FQNEAQ (reference sequence). CDR3 amino acids: CASSLILGLLPDAQYF. The CDR3 coding sequence is TGTGCCAGCAGCCTGATCCTGGGACTCCTGCCAGATGCGCAGTATTTT.

Details on this clonotype: Possible read error: a much larger clone is one base away. V usage is TRBV7-9 and J usage is TRBJ2-5; TRBD1 agrees at 8 bases. The CDR3 loop spans 16 amino acids. The V and J ends lost 5 bases and 4 bases, in that order; junction bases with no gene match: 12. Germline CDR1 SEHNR, CDR2 FQNEAQ (reference sequence). The CDR3: CASSPRRGQAVETQYF. CDR3 nucleotide sequence: TGTGCCAGCAGCCCGAGGAGGGGACAGGCGGTAGAGACCCAGTACTTC.

This clonotype occurred a few times. A much larger clone differs by one base, so this may be a read error. The chain carries TRBV29-1 and TRBJ2-7; 10 nucleotides match TRBD1. The length of the CDR3 is 14 residues. Per the germline V gene, CDR1 is SQVTM and CDR2 is ANQGSEA. Here the CDR3 DNA reads TGCAGCGCCTACTCCGGGACAGGGGTTGGAGAGCAGTGCTTC. Amino acids: CSAYSGTGVGEQCF.

Ten or more counts support this clonotype. The rearrangement links TRBV19 to TRBJ2-5; D is perhaps TRBD1 (5 bases). The CDR3 has 13 residues. V gave up 5 bases and J gave up 2 bases, with 9 bases separating them. CDR1 is LNHDA, CDR2 SQIVND, per germline (reference sequence). Here the CDR3 reads CASSFQGQETQYF. CDR3 in DNA: TGTGCCAGTAGTTTCCAGGGACAAGAGACCCAGTACTTC.

With respect to this clonotype: One end of the junction varies from germline; a read error may be responsible. The rearrangement joins TRBV10-3 to TRBJ1-6, with D hard to call. This CDR3 region has 16 residues. The germline CDR1 and CDR2 sequences are ENHRY and SYGVKD. Written as DNA, the CDR3 is TGCGCCGTCAGTGATTGGGGAAGCTCCTATAATTCACCCCTCCACTTT. Protein: CAVSDWGSSYNSPLHF.